The 29 T cell receptor beta chains reported below all come from one sample, sequenced in a study of tumor-infiltrating lymphocytes in localized non-small cell lung cancer. The repertoire was sequenced with immunoSEQ multiplex PCR; TCRdb's copy has only in-frame clones and lacks some. The top ten clones hold 7% to 8% of a sample with roughly 13,000 clones, around three fifths of them seen once. Source material: lung tumor tissue. The receptors were gathered from a human donor with non-small cell lung cancer.

CDR3 residues: CASSLSGLLREQYF. The CDR3 nucleotides are TGTGCCAGCAGCTTATCGGGACTACTACGAGAGCAGTACTTC. The rearrangement joins TRBV13 to TRBJ2-7; 7 nucleotides match TRBD2. The germline CDR1 and CDR2 sequences are PRHDT and FYEKMQ (reference sequence). V lost 2 bases, J lost 7 bases, and 8 bases stayed unmatched. The CDR3 extends over 14 amino acids.

This clone is categorized as large. The rearrangement joins TRBV4-1 to TRBJ1-1, with D unresolved. This CDR3 is 15 amino acids long. Trimming left V 1 base short and J 1 base short, with 10 bases between. Germline V gene sequence: CDR1 MGHRA, CDR2 YSYEKL. DNA of the CDR3: TGCGCCAGCAGCCAAGGGGGAATGGGGAACACTGAAGCTTTCTTT. This gives the protein CASSQGGMGNTEAFF.

The V and J genes are TRBV5-1 and TRBJ2-1; TRBD2 matches at 11 bases. V was pared by 0 bases and J by 8 bases, with 1 base of the junction left unmatched. The CDR3 length is 14 residues. CDR1 is SGHRS, CDR2 YFSETQ, per germline. CDR3 sequence (DNA): TGCGCCAGCAGCTTGGGGGGACTAGCGGATGAGCAGTTCTTC. It translates to CASSLGGLADEQFF.

This clone occurred once. The V call is TRBV5-1, the J call TRBJ2-3; 14 bases match TRBD2. This CDR3 is 16 amino acids long. Trimming took 3 bases from V and 4 from J; bases not matched to a gene: 4. The V gene's germline CDR1 is SGHRS and CDR2 YFSETQ. CDR3: CASSSGTSGSSDTQYF. CDR3 DNA: TGCGCCAGCAGCTCCGGGACTAGCGGGAGTTCAGATACGCAGTATTTT.

V gene TRBV18 combines with J gene TRBJ2-5; 12 positions match TRBD2. Germline lookup yields CDR1 KGHSH and CDR2 LQKENI. Unmatched junction bases numbered 2, after V lost 5 bases and J lost 4 bases. The CDR3 runs 14 residues. The CDR3: CASSSGLAGETQYF. DNA of the CDR3: TGTGCCAGCTCATCGGGACTAGCGGGAGAGACCCAGTACTTC.

The chain uses TRBV19 and TRBJ1-6, with TRBD1 matching over 8 bases. Trimming took 7 bases from V and 8 from J; bases not matched to a gene: 7. Germline CDR1 is LNHDA and CDR2 is SQIVND (reference sequence). The CDR3 has 14 residues. CDR3 in amino acids: CASTPAGGDSPLHF. CDR3 DNA sequence: TGTGCCAGTACCCCAGCAGGGGGCGATTCACCCCTCCACTTT. Full variable domain (outside the CDR3, taken from reference TRBV19 and TRBJ1-6): DGGITQSPKYLFRKEGQNVTLSCEQNLNHDAMYWYRQDPGQGLRLIYYSQIVNDFQKGDIAEGYSVSREKKESFPLTVTSAQKNPTAFYLCASTPAGGDSPLHFGNGTRLTVT.

The V call is TRBV5-1, the J call TRBJ1-1, with 7 bases lining up with TRBD1. J gave up 0 bases and V 3 bases, and 11 bases lay outside the gene matches. The CDR3 has 17 residues. Germline V gene data show CDR1 as SGHRS and CDR2 as YFSETQ. The CDR3 region is CASSSRAGGLMNTEAFF. CDR3 in DNA: TGCGCCAGCAGCTCCCGTGCAGGGGGACTTATGAACACTGAAGCTTTCTTT.

This chain joins TRBV20-1 and TRBJ2-5; D is unresolved. The CDR3 consists of 10 residues. V dropped 6 bases and J dropped 6 bases, with 8 bases sitting between them. Germline V gene data show CDR1 as DFQATT and CDR2 as SNEGSKA (reference sequence). CDR3 nucleotide sequence: TGCAGTGCAGTAATAAAGACCCAGTACTTC. It yields the protein CSAVIKTQYF.

This chain links TRBV19 with TRBJ1-1; a possible D gene is TRBD1 (5 bases). This CDR3 is 18 amino acids long. The V end lost 5 bases, the J end lost 1 base, and 23 bases lay between the germline ends. Germline lookup yields CDR1 LNHDA and CDR2 SQIVND (reference sequence). For the CDR3, the DNA is TGTGCCAGTAGTCCTTCACAGGCAGCTTACGCGGAGAACACTGAAGCTTTCTTT. Its translation is CASSPSQAAYAENTEAFF.

The CDR3 region has the DNA TGTGCCAGCAGTGAAGCGGCGGGGTATGGCTACACCTTC. The encoded protein is CASSEAAGYGYTF. V is TRBV2 and J is TRBJ1-2; the D is unclear. Germline CDR1 SNHLY, CDR2 FYNNEI. The CDR3 runs 13 residues. V was shortened by 0 bases and J by 5 bases, with 7 bases between the two germline ends.

This clone was recorded only once. This rearrangement joins TRBV27 to TRBJ2-1; 9 bases line up with TRBD2. The length of the CDR3 is 14 residues. V gave up 5 bases and J gave up 4 bases; unmatched junction bases: 3. Germline-derived CDR1 and CDR2 are MNHEY and SMNVEV (reference sequence). The CDR3 sequence is CASSRTSVYNEQFF. CDR3 bases: TGTGCCAGCAGTAGGACTAGCGTTTACAATGAGCAGTTCTTC.

Remarks on this clone: The final CDR3 position lacks the conserved phenylalanine or tryptophan, pointing to a likely read error. Because the CDR3's place on the DNA is in doubt, the DNA is left out and the CDR3 is given as listed by TCRdb. V and J are TRBV2 and TRBJ2-7. Germline V CDR1 and CDR2: SNHLY, FYNNEI. The CDR3 adds up to 13 amino acids, both ends counted. CDR3 protein: CASSEALQGRRGN.

This chain connects TRBV18 to TRBJ2-7; D gene ambiguous. The CDR3 consists of 14 residues. The V gene lost 5 bases and the J gene lost 1 base, with 12 bases spanning the gap. In germline, CDR1 is KGHSH, CDR2 LQKENI. The CDR3 nucleotides read TGTGCCAGCTCATCGAAAACGGGTTCCTACGAGCAGTACTTC. Its translation: CASSSKTGSYEQYF. The variable domain in full, completed from reference TRBV18 and TRBJ2-7, reads NAGVMQNPRHLVRRRGQEARLRCSPMKGHSHVYWYRQLPEEGLKFMVYLQKENIIDESGMPKERFSAEFPKEGPSILRIQQVVRGDSAAYFCASSSKTGSYEQYFGPGTRLTVT.

The chain employs TRBV2 and TRBJ1-1; D possibly corresponds to TRBD1 (6 bases). The CDR3 length is 14 residues. Trimming pared 2 bases from V and 4 bases from J, leaving 11 bases between. Germline V gene lookup returns CDR1 SNHLY and CDR2 FYNNEI. For the CDR3, the DNA is TGTGCCAGCAGTGAACAGGGAGGGGGCACTGAAGCTTTCTTT. It yields the protein CASSEQGGGTEAFF.

This chain joins TRBV19 and TRBJ2-3, with D possibly being TRBD2 (6 bases). The CDR3 has 14 amino acids. V was clipped by 8 bases and J by 0 bases, with 12 bases between them. Germline V CDR1 and CDR2: LNHDA, SQIVND (reference sequence). The CDR3, as DNA: TGTGCCAGTGCGGGGACCGCTAGCACAGATACGCAGTATTTT. The encoded protein is CASAGTASTDTQYF.

DNA for the CDR3: TGTGCCAGCAGCCGGACTACCCAAGAGACCCAGTACTTC. It is translated as CASSRTTQETQYF. The J gene is TRBJ2-5, the V gene TRBV5-4; a weak D match, TRBD2 (6 bases). This CDR3 has 13 residues. V was cut by 4 bases and J by 1 base, with 8 bases left in between. The germline gives CDR1 SGHNT, CDR2 YYREEE (reference sequence).

The rearrangement links TRBV6-6 to TRBJ1-1, with D perhaps TRBD1 (5 bases). This CDR3 has 13 amino acids. V lost 5 bases to trimming and J lost 10 bases, with 17 bases between them. Germline CDR1 MNHNY, CDR2 SVGAGI (reference sequence). CDR3 in amino acids: CASSGTVGVIAFF. DNA for the CDR3: TGTGCCAGCAGTGGGACGGTGGGGGTTATAGCTTTCTTT.

The chain joins TRBV6-6 to TRBJ2-7; 8 bases match TRBD2. The trim removed 5 bases at V and 1 base at J, leaving 7 bases unmatched. The CDR3 is made up of 15 amino acids. Germline V CDR1 and CDR2: MNHNY, SVGAGI (reference sequence). Here the CDR3 reads CASSPDGTRSYEQYF. The CDR3 bases are TGTGCCAGCAGTCCGGACGGGACTAGGTCCTACGAGCAGTACTTC.

This sequence joins TRBV5-1 and TRBJ1-2; D gene uncertain. From germline, CDR1 is SGHRS and CDR2 YFSETQ. The CDR3 is 14 residues long. Between the trimmed V and J ends, which lost 0 bases and 4 bases, there was a span of 10 bases. The CDR3 here is CASSLDGLSYGYTF. Here the CDR3 DNA reads TGCGCCAGCAGCTTGGATGGGTTAAGCTATGGCTACACCTTC.

This clone is labeled as medium-sized. The rearrangement joins TRBV2 to TRBJ2-1; 7 bases match TRBD1. This CDR3 contains 16 residues. Trimming removed 6 bases from V and 3 bases from J; junction bases left unmatched: 11. Germline loops: CDR1 SNHLY, CDR2 FYNNEI. DNA of the CDR3: TGTGCCAGCAGCCCCGACAGGGTACGAAGCTACAATGAGCAGTTCTTC. It yields the protein CASSPDRVRSYNEQFF. Variable domain in full (rest from reference TRBV2 and TRBJ2-1): EPEVTQTPSHQVTQMGQEVILRCVPISNHLYFYWYRQILGQKVEFLVSFYNNEISEKSEIFDDQFSVERPDGSNFTLKIRSTKLEDSAMYFCASSPDRVRSYNEQFFGPGTRLTVL.

This sequence joins TRBV30 and TRBJ1-5, with TRBD1 identical over 7 bases. Germline V gene sequence: CDR1 GTSNPN, CDR2 SVGIG (reference sequence). The CDR3 totals 13 residues. Trimming cost V 7 bases and J 6 bases; bases outside gene matches: 9. CDR3 residues: CAFSTGVAQPQHF. CDR3 DNA sequence: TGTGCCTTTTCAACAGGGGTAGCTCAGCCCCAGCATTTT.

The chain carries TRBV20-1 and TRBJ1-1; no reliable D call. Germline-derived CDR1 and CDR2 are DFQATT and SNEGSKA (reference sequence). This CDR3 is 11 amino acids long. V lost 5 bases and J lost 10, with 14 bases in between. CDR3 coding DNA: TGCAGTGCTTGGTTCACGAGCGGAGCTTTCTTT. It is translated as CSAWFTSGAFF.

By proportion, this clone is medium-sized. The gene calls are TRBV19 and TRBJ2-6; D is perhaps TRBD2 (5 bases). Germline V CDR1 and CDR2: LNHDA, SQIVND (reference sequence). V lost 1 base and J 4 bases, leaving 8 bases between the germline ends. This CDR3 has 15 amino acids. The CDR3 DNA reads TGTGCCAGTAGTATAGCCGGGGTCGGGGCCAACGTCCTGACTTTC. It translates to CASSIAGVGANVLTF.

The DNA of the CDR3 is TGTGCCAGCTCACCCGGGACAGGGACCTACGAGCAGTACTTC. It translates to CASSPGTGTYEQYF. This sequence joins TRBV18 and TRBJ2-7; 9 nucleotides align to TRBD1. V trimming: 3 bases; J trimming: 2 bases; junction bases outside the gene matches: 2. This CDR3 is built from 14 residues. From germline, CDR1 is KGHSH and CDR2 LQKENI. The variable domain in full, with the rest retrieved from reference TRBV18 and TRBJ2-7, is NAGVMQNPRHLVRRRGQEARLRCSPMKGHSHVYWYRQLPEEGLKFMVYLQKENIIDESGMPKERFSAEFPKEGPSILRIQQVVRGDSAAYFCASSPGTGTYEQYFGPGTRLTVT.

The rearrangement joins TRBV5-1 to TRBJ2-1; D gene unclear. The CDR3 has 14 residues. The germline gives CDR1 SGHRS, CDR2 YFSETQ. V was clipped by 0 bases and J by 12 bases, with 16 bases between them. The CDR3 sequence is CASSLGTGSTVQFF. The CDR3 region has the DNA TGCGCCAGCAGCTTGGGGACCGGTAGCACGGTGCAGTTCTTC.

The chain is built from TRBV5-1 and TRBJ2-1; TRBD1 agrees at 8 bases. The CDR3 is 20 amino acids. Germline lookup yields CDR1 SGHRS and CDR2 YFSETQ. J gave up 9 bases and V 1 base, and 24 bases lay outside the gene matches. DNA of the CDR3: TGCGCCAGCAGCTTGTTCCCAGGGGGCTGGGTAGGTGGGAGTCTCGGTGAGCAGTTCTTC. Amino acids: CASSLFPGGWVGGSLGEQFF.

The V gene is TRBV7-2, the J gene TRBJ2-7, with D uncertain. The CDR3 spans 12 residues. Germline lookup yields CDR1 SGHTA and CDR2 FQGNSA. V gave up 6 bases and J gave up 0 bases, with 6 bases separating them. For the CDR3, the DNA is TGTGCCAGCAGAGGCACCTCCTACGAGCAGTACTTC. It encodes CASRGTSYEQYF.

The chain joins TRBV6-1 to TRBJ1-6; 11 positions match TRBD1. The J segment lost 8 bases and the V segment lost 9 bases, leaving 9 bases of the junction unmatched. The CDR3 extends over 15 amino acids. Germline V gene sequence: CDR1 MNHNS, CDR2 SASEGT. In nucleotides, the CDR3 is TGTGCCAGTAGGACAGGGGGCCATCCTGATTCACCCCTCCACTTT. As protein: CASRTGGHPDSPLHF.

The chain carries TRBV7-9 and TRBJ1-5; the D gene is possibly TRBD1 (6 bases). The CDR3 is 15 amino acids. Germline CDR1 and CDR2: SEHNR and FQNEAQ (reference sequence). V lost 1 base and J lost 1, with 8 bases in between. Here the CDR3 reads CASSLVGGSNQPQHF. CDR3 nucleotide sequence: TGTGCCAGCAGCTTAGTTGGGGGCAGCAATCAGCCCCAGCATTTT. Based on the CDR3 plus reference TRBV7-9 and TRBJ1-5, the full variable domain is DTGVSQNPRHKITKRGQNVTFRCDPISEHNRLYWYRQTLGQGPEFLTYFQNEAQLEKSRLLSDRFSAERPKGSFSTLEIQRTEQGDSAMYLCASSLVGGSNQPQHFGDGTRLSIL.